This T cell receptor (beta chain) is drawn from a study of T cells in Graves' hyperthyroidism and ophthalmopathy. RNA transcripts were the template for amplifying TCR beta CDR3 regions. When the TCR CDR3 underwent first-round RT-PCR, the HTBI primer set was used. TCRdb redid the calling of the multiplex PCR reads with MiXCR, one entry per CDR3 protein. Counted here are hundreds of thousands of distinct CDR3 sequences, less than 25% occurring once; the ten biggest clones make up roughly 30%. The CDR3 runs to 15 residues. The germline V gene encodes CDR1 KGHDR and CDR2 SFDVKD. The J segment lost 8 bases and the V segment lost 9 bases, leaving 12 bases of the junction unmatched.

The receptor was derived from a man aged 25-40 years with Graves' ophthalmopathy. This sequence joins TRBV24-1 and TRBJ2-1, with 10 positions matching TRBD1. Sequencing was done on a sample of blood. CDR3 residues: CATGKPGQGFDEQFF. The DNA of the CDR3 is TGTGCCACCGGAAAACCGGGACAGGGGTTCGATGAGCAGTTCTTC.